This record concerns one TCR beta chain sequence. The antigen is unknown. Every sample yielded at least 6.5 million isolated PBMCs. The data originate from a study of blood T cells in healthy people across ages. On the study more broadly: Template switching captured about one barcoded beta molecule per two T cells. Study-wide results and limits: Both naive CD4+ cell counts and diversity were greater in long-lived donors than in aged donors.

Trimming removed 6 bases from V and 8 bases from J; junction bases left unmatched: 11. The CDR3 totals 15 residues. Alongside a J-beta primer mix, a sample-barcoded 5' primer served in a second PCR lasting roughly 7 to 11 cycles. All samples gave at least 2.5 million CDR3-containing paired-end reads. In TCRdb, the 5' RACE reads were re-called with MiXCR into one record per CDR3 protein. The sample records around 800,000 distinct CDR3 sequences, roughly 60% being singletons. The V gene is TRBV12-3 or TRBV12-4, the J gene TRBJ2-1; 9 bases are a match to TRBD2. The TCR comes from a man between 25 and 39 years old in good health. Specimen: blood. CDR3 loop: CASRYAGGPGDEQFF. The CDR3, as DNA: TGTGCCAGCAGATATGCGGGGGGGCCGGGGGATGAGCAGTTCTTC.